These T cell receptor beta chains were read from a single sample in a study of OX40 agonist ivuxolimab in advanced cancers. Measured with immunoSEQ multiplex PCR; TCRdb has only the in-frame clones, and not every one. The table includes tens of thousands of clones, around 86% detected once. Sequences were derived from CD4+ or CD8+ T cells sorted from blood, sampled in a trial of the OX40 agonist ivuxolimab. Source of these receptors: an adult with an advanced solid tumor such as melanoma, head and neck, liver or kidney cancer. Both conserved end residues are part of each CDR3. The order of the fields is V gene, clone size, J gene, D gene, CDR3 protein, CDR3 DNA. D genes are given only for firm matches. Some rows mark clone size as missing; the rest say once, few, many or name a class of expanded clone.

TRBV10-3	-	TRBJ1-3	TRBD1	CATSRDRVGLGNTIYF	TGTGCCACGTCCCGGGACAGGGTTGGGCTGGGAAACACCATATATTTT
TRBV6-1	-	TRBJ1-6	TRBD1	CASRRQGSDSPLHF	TGTGCCAGCAGGAGACAGGGTTCGGATTCACCCCTCCACTTT
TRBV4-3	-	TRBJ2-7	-	CASSQTTGGGYEQYF	TGCGCCAGCAGCCAAACTACAGGGGGGGGCTACGAGCAGTACTTC
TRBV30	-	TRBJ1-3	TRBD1	CAWSVTGVGNTIYF	TGTGCCTGGAGTGTAACAGGGGTTGGAAACACCATATATTTT
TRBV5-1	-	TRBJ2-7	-	CASSSLGGPLGDEQYF	TGCGCCAGCAGCTCCCTGGGGGGGCCTCTTGGGGACGAGCAGTACTTC
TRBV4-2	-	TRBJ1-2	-	CASSPSRGTNYGYTF	TGTGCCAGCAGCCCATCGAGGGGGACTAACTATGGCTACACCTTC
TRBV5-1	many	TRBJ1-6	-	CASSLVGDRNSPLHF	TGCGCCAGCAGCTTGGTGGGAGACAGAAATTCACCCCTCCACTTT
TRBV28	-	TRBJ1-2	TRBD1	CASRTPGQGTNYGYTF	TGTGCCAGCAGAACTCCGGGACAGGGAACTAACTATGGCTACACCTTC
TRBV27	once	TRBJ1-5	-	CASSLKSGATGQPQHF	TGTGCCAGCAGTTTAAAATCCGGGGCCACCGGTCAGCCCCAGCATTTT
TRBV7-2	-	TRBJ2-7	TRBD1	CASSSPGTGGGHYYEQYF	TGTGCCAGCAGCTCTCCCGGGACAGGGGGAGGCCACTACTACGAGCAGTACTTC
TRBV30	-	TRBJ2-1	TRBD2	CAWMIGRTSGGRSYNEQFF	TGTGCCTGGATGATTGGCCGGACTAGCGGGGGGCGCTCCTACAATGAGCAGTTCTTC
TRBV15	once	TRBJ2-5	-	CATSRAGSIETQYF	TGTGCCACCAGCAGAGCCGGGTCAATTGAGACCCAGTACTTC
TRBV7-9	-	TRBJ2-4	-	CASSLSLEETQYF	TGTGCCAGCAGCTTAAGTCTTGAAGAAACTCAGTACTTC
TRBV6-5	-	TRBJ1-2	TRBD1	CASTQDRGTGGYTF	TGTGCCAGCACCCAGGACAGGGGGACGGGGGGCTACACCTTC
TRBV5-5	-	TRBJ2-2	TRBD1	CASSLVGQGRDGELFF	TGTGCCAGCAGCTTAGTTGGACAGGGGCGGGACGGGGAGCTGTTTTTT
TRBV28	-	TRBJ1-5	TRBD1	CATRQGDQPQHF	TGTGCCACCCGACAGGGAGATCAGCCCCAGCATTTT
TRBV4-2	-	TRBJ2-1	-	CASSQDPGDDEQFF	TGTGCCAGCAGCCAAGATCCTGGAGACGACGAGCAGTTCTTC
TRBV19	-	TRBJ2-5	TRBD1	CASTTGQAGETQYF	TGTGCCAGTACCACTGGACAGGCTGGGGAGACCCAGTACTTC
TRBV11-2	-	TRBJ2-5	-	CASSFNQETQYF	TGTGCCAGCAGCTTCAACCAAGAGACCCAGTACTTC
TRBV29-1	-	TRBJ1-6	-	CSATTGAGSPLHF	TGCAGCGCAACGACAGGAGCAGGTTCACCCCTCCACTTT
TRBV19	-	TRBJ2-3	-	CASSIGPGGGTDTQYF	TGTGCCAGTAGTATAGGTCCAGGGGGGGGCACAGATACGCAGTATTTT
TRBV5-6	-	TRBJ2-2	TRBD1	CASSFVRGSATGELFF	TGTGCCAGCAGCTTTGTCAGGGGGTCAGCCACCGGGGAGCTGTTTTTT
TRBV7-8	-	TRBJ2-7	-	CASSLQGAPYEQYF	TGTGCCAGCAGCCTACAGGGTGCCCCCTACGAGCAGTACTTC
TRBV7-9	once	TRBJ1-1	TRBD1	CASSLQGAYEAFF	TGTGCCAGCAGCTTACAGGGGGCTTACGAAGCTTTCTTT
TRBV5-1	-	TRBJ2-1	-	CASSWGPRGEQFF	TGCGCCAGCAGCTGGGGACCGCGCGGTGAGCAGTTCTTC
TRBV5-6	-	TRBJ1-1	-	CASSSGTGIGNTEAFF	TGTGCCAGCAGCTCCGGGACCGGGATTGGTAACACTGAAGCTTTCTTT
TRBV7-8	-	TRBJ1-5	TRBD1	CASSSTGNNQPQHF	TGTGCCAGCAGCTCGACAGGGAATAATCAGCCCCAGCATTTT
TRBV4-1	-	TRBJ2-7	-	CASGQPQTNYEQYF	TGCGCCAGCGGCCAACCTCAGACGAATTACGAGCAGTACTTC
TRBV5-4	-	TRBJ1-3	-	CASSLALSRASSGNTIYF	TGTGCCAGCAGCTTGGCTCTTAGTAGGGCCAGCTCTGGAAACACCATATATTTT
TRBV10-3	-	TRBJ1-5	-	CAISELVHGQPQHF	TGTGCCATCAGTGAACTAGTCCACGGTCAGCCCCAGCATTTT
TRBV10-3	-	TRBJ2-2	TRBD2	CAISESAGGSTGELFF	TGTGCCATCAGTGAGTCTGCGGGGGGTAGCACCGGGGAGCTGTTTTTT